One sample yielded the 24 T cell receptor beta chains listed below, sequenced in a study of CD8 T cells in Susac syndrome. It was with random hexamers that roughly 0.5 to 1 ug RNA was reverse transcribed. TCRdb passed the immunoSEQ multiplex PCR reads through MiXCR, listing each CDR3 protein once. The data hold 200,000 to 250,000 distinct CDR3 sequences, with about 94% observed a single time. The material sequenced was CD4+ T cells from PBMCs. These receptors originate from a human donor with Susac syndrome.

The chain uses TRBV30 and TRBJ1-1; 9 bases align to TRBD1. Germline trimming cut 3 bases from V and 3 bases from J; bases unmatched to any gene: 5. This CDR3 has 14 amino acids. The germline V gene encodes CDR1 GTSNPN and CDR2 SVGIG (reference sequence). The CDR3 DNA sequence: TGTGCCTGGAGGGGGACAGGGACGGACACTGAAGCTTTCTTT. Amino acids: CAWRGTGTDTEAFF.

V usage is TRBV24-1 and J usage is TRBJ1-3; D call uncertain. The ends were cut back, 4 bases at V and 10 bases at J, with 16 bases in the middle. The CDR3 consists of 14 residues. Germline-derived CDR1 and CDR2 are KGHDR and SFDVKD. In DNA form, the CDR3 reads TGTGCCACCAGTGAGGACGGAGTGGGAACGACCATATATTTT. Amino acid sequence: CATSEDGVGTTIYF.

The chain links TRBV20-1 to TRBJ1-1; maybe TRBD1 (5 bases). The CDR3 has 13 amino acids. The V end lost 5 bases, the J end lost 7 bases, and 17 bases lay between the germline ends. The germline V gene encodes CDR1 DFQATT and CDR2 SNEGSKA (reference sequence). CDR3 in amino acids: CSAGPNRGVEAFF. The CDR3 DNA follows: TGCAGTGCTGGCCCCAATCGGGGGGTTGAAGCTTTCTTT.

The J gene is TRBJ2-4, the V gene TRBV10-3; 7 nucleotides line up with TRBD2. The CDR3 totals 14 residues. Germline lookup yields CDR1 ENHRY and CDR2 SYGVKD. Germline trimming cut 2 bases from V and 5 bases from J; bases unmatched to any gene: 3. The CDR3, as DNA: TGTGCCATCAGTGAGGAGCGGGGCGAAAACATTCAGTACTTC. As protein: CAISEERGENIQYF.

The chain links TRBV4-2 to TRBJ2-3; 8 bases match TRBD2. The CDR3 contains 15 residues. The germline V gene has CDR1 LGHNA and CDR2 YNFKEQ. J was trimmed by 6 bases and V by 0 bases; bases with no gene match: 5. The CDR3 here is CASSQDLAGSDTQYF. The CDR3 coding sequence is TGTGCCAGCAGCCAAGATTTAGCGGGGAGTGATACGCAGTATTTT.

This chain links TRBV6-6 with TRBJ1-5, with D hard to call. CDR3 length equals 15 residues. Trimming took 7 bases from V and 0 from J, leaving 13 bases between them. The germline gives CDR1 MNHNY, CDR2 SVGAGI (reference sequence). The CDR3 is CASTQRLNSNQPQHF. The CDR3 nucleotides read TGTGCCAGCACCCAAAGACTCAATAGCAATCAGCCCCAGCATTTT.

This sequence joins TRBV5-1 and TRBJ2-7, with D tentatively TRBD1 (5 bases). Germline V gene sequence: CDR1 SGHRS, CDR2 YFSETQ. This CDR3 has 14 residues. V lost 3 bases, J lost 6 bases, and 16 bases lay in between. The CDR3 loop is CASSSDSPFVEQYF. DNA for the CDR3: TGCGCCAGCAGCTCAGACAGCCCGTTCGTCGAGCAGTACTTC.

The chain carries TRBV30 and TRBJ1-2, with 8 bases lining up with TRBD1. This CDR3 spans 15 amino acids. The J segment lost 6 bases and the V segment lost 4 bases, leaving 13 bases of the junction unmatched. CDR1 GTSNPN and CDR2 SVGIG come from the germline V gene (reference sequence). CDR3 nucleotide sequence: TGTGCCTGGATGGCGTCGGACAGGGTTCGACATGGCTACACCTTC. It codes for CAWMASDRVRHGYTF.

The rearrangement uses TRBV9 and TRBJ2-5, with TRBD2 identical over 8 bases. CDR1 is SGDLS and CDR2 is YYNGEE in the germline V gene. The junction had 4 bases not matched to a gene; V was cut back by 3 bases and J by 3 bases. This CDR3 comprises 14 residues. CDR3 region: CASSDTAGEETQYF. The CDR3 DNA reads as TGTGCCAGCAGCGACACAGCGGGGGAAGAGACCCAGTACTTC.

This sequence joins TRBV4-2 and TRBJ2-1; possible D gene TRBD2, 6 bases. Germline lookup yields CDR1 LGHNA and CDR2 YNFKEQ. This CDR3 has 15 amino acids. Trimming cost V 4 bases and J 5 bases, with 15 bases left between them. As DNA, the CDR3 is TGTGCCAGCAGCCCCGACGGGACTCGCAACAATGAGCAGTTCTTC. This gives the protein CASSPDGTRNNEQFF.

The chain carries TRBV18 and TRBJ1-2; D is perhaps TRBD1 (5 bases). Trimming pared 5 bases from V and 7 bases from J, leaving 14 bases between. The CDR3 has 13 amino acids. The germline gives CDR1 KGHSH, CDR2 LQKENI. The DNA of the CDR3 is TGTGCCAGCTCAAGTCAGGGTGATGGTGGCTACACCTTC. As protein: CASSSQGDGGYTF.

This chain uses TRBV20-1 with TRBJ1-2; TRBD1 matches 11 bases. The CDR3 is made up of 13 amino acids. Trimming removed 0 bases from V and 6 bases from J; junction bases left unmatched: 0. Germline CDR1 is DFQATT and CDR2 is SNEGSKA (reference sequence). The CDR3 DNA follows: TGCAGTGCTAGAGAGGGACAGGGGGATGGCTACACCTTC. Encoded protein: CSAREGQGDGYTF.

The CDR3 protein is CASSPHRDQQPQHF. CDR3 nucleotides: TGTGCCAGCAGTCCCCACAGGGACCAGCAGCCCCAGCATTTT. The gene calls are TRBV12-3 or TRBV12-4 and TRBJ1-5, with TRBD1 as a possible D gene (6 bases). Trimming cost V 5 bases and J 7 bases, with 15 bases left between them. The CDR3 sequence is 14 residues long.

The CDR3 here is CASSQDPGLETQYF. The CDR3 DNA reads as TGTGCCAGCAGCCAAGATCCGGGACTAGAGACCCAGTACTTC. V is TRBV3-1 and J is TRBJ2-5; TRBD2 is a possible D gene (6 bases). The CDR3 covers 14 residues. The germline CDR1 and CDR2 sequences are LGHDT and YNNKEL (reference sequence). Trimming pared 0 bases from V and 4 bases from J, leaving 9 bases between.

The chain joins TRBV28 to TRBJ1-1; TRBD1 might be the D (5 bases). This CDR3 spans 15 amino acids. Looked up from germline, CDR1 is MDHEN and CDR2 is SYDVKM. Trimming left V 5 bases short and J 4 bases short, with 17 bases between. For the CDR3, the DNA is TGTGCCAGCAGTCTACCTTGGGGGGTGGCCACTGAAGCTTTCTTT. This gives the protein CASSLPWGVATEAFF.

The chain carries TRBV9 and TRBJ2-5; D perhaps matches TRBD2 (6 bases). Trimming took 3 bases from V and 5 from J, leaving 20 bases between them. Per the germline V gene, CDR1 is SGDLS and CDR2 is YYNGEE. There are 16 residues in the CDR3. The CDR3 nucleotides are TGTGCCAGCAGCGGGTCACAGACCGGGACTGAGGAGACCCAGTACTTC. It codes for CASSGSQTGTEETQYF.

The chain employs TRBV29-1 and TRBJ2-3; 9 nucleotides align to TRBD2. In germline, CDR1 is SQVTM, CDR2 ANQGSEA. This CDR3 is 14 amino acids long. The trim removed 2 bases at V and 6 bases at J, leaving 6 bases unmatched. CDR3: CSVESAGGRDTQYF. In nucleotides, the CDR3 is TGCAGCGTTGAATCGGCGGGGGGGAGGGATACGCAGTATTTT.

This clonotype was counted between two and nine times. This chain uses TRBV7-2 with TRBJ1-5; D remains unclear. V lost 3 bases and J 2 bases, leaving 8 bases between the germline ends. The germline gives CDR1 SGHTA, CDR2 FQGNSA. The CDR3 totals 14 residues. The CDR3 spells CASSLGNGNQPQHF. The CDR3 DNA reads TGTGCCAGCAGCTTGGGCAACGGCAATCAGCCCCAGCATTTT.

The chain uses TRBV20-1 and TRBJ1-3; 8 nucleotides agree with TRBD1. Germline V CDR1 and CDR2: DFQATT, SNEGSKA (reference sequence). V dropped 6 bases and J dropped 3; count of bases not matched to a gene: 4. The CDR3 is 13 residues long. The CDR3 loop is CSATGDGGNTIYF. The CDR3 DNA is TGCAGTGCGACAGGGGATGGTGGAAACACCATATATTTT.

The chain combines TRBV7-2 with TRBJ1-5, with 7 bases aligning to TRBD1. The CDR3 covers 15 residues. Germline CDR1 and CDR2: SGHTA and FQGNSA. J gave up 7 bases and V 5 bases, and 11 bases lay outside the gene matches. CDR3 loop: CASSPQTGLGQPQHF. The CDR3 DNA sequence: TGTGCCAGCAGCCCACAGACAGGGTTGGGCCAGCCCCAGCATTTT.

The chain joins TRBV6-5 to TRBJ2-5; no reliable D call. CDR3 length: 14 residues. Per germline, CDR1 MNHEY and CDR2 SVGAGI. Deletions cut 6 bases from V and 4 bases from J, with 15 bases between. The CDR3 loop is CASSPGRPRETQYF. The CDR3 nucleotides read TGTGCCAGCAGCCCTGGTCGCCCTCGAGAGACCCAGTACTTC.

This chain links TRBV12-3 or TRBV12-4 with TRBJ1-2; D call uncertain. The length of the CDR3 is 12 residues. Between the trimmed V and J ends, which lost 5 bases and 5 bases, there was a span of 9 bases. CDR3 region: CASSGGGYGYTF. The CDR3 bases are TGTGCCAGCAGTGGCGGCGGTTATGGCTACACCTTC.

This sequence joins TRBV28 and TRBJ2-3, with TRBD1 matching over 9 bases. Germline V lookup: CDR1 MDHEN, CDR2 SYDVKM. V shed 6 bases, J shed 0 bases, and the junction held 4 bases outside the gene matches. The CDR3 length is 15 residues. In DNA form, the CDR3 reads TGTGCCAGCAGAATACAGGGGGCTAGCACAGATACGCAGTATTTT. Translation gives CASRIQGASTDTQYF.

The chain uses TRBV29-1 and TRBJ1-1; possibly TRBD1 for D (5 bases). This CDR3 contains 12 residues. Germline V gives CDR1 SQVTM, CDR2 ANQGSEA. The V end was cut by 5 bases, the J end by 3 bases, with 10 bases between. The CDR3 DNA sequence: TGCAGCGTTTGGGGGGGAGACACTGAAGCTTTCTTT. It yields the protein CSVWGGDTEAFF.